Below, 19 T cell receptor beta chains from the same sample are listed, as sequenced in a study of blood T cell repertoires in COVID-19 (dated by TCRdb to about 2020). Libraries were made using the immunoSEQ multiplex PCR assay. TCRdb took over this immuneACCESS table, retaining in-frame rearrangements with V and J assigned. Such tables are incomplete; in checked studies, under half of the missing clones stem from an unresolved V gene, and the remainder is unexplained. Across this sample there are 99,000 or so clones, with roughly 80% seen only once. 15% of the sample is taken by the ten largest. Sequenced input: peripheral blood. All receptors come from a woman older than 75 with acute or convalescent COVID-19.

This rearrangement joins TRBV19 to TRBJ1-2; D not certain. V dropped 1 base and J dropped 0 bases, with 9 bases sitting between them. Germline CDR1 reads LNHDA; CDR2 reads SQIVND (reference sequence). The length of the CDR3 is 15 residues. In DNA, the CDR3 is TGTGCCAGTAGTATAGTGGGCAGATCTAACTATGGCTACACCTTC. It codes for CASSIVGRSNYGYTF. Filled out from reference TRBV19 and TRBJ1-2, the complete variable domain reads DGGITQSPKYLFRKEGQNVTLSCEQNLNHDAMYWYRQDPGQGLRLIYYSQIVNDFQKGDIAEGYSVSREKKESFPLTVTSAQKNPTAFYLCASSIVGRSNYGYTFGSGTRLTVV.

The gene calls are TRBV7-9 and TRBJ2-1, with unresolved D. CDR3 size: 12 residues. V lost 0 bases to trimming and J lost 7 bases, with 4 bases between them. CDR1 and CDR2 (germline): SEHNR, FQNEAQ (reference sequence). In nucleotides, the CDR3 is TGTGCCAGCAGCTTAGCGTCAAATGAGCAGTTCTTC. It yields the protein CASSLASNEQFF.

V is TRBV5-1 and J is TRBJ2-2; 10 bases are a match to TRBD2. The CDR3 has 18 residues. V dropped 3 bases and J dropped 0; count of bases not matched to a gene: 8. The V gene's germline CDR1 is SGHRS and CDR2 YFSETQ. The DNA for the CDR3 is TGCGCCAGCAGCTCCAGACTAGCGGGCGTCACGAACACCGGGGAGCTGTTTTTT. It translates to CASSSRLAGVTNTGELFF.

The chain links TRBV7-2 to TRBJ2-1; perhaps TRBD2 as D (6 bases). Germline CDR1 and CDR2: SGHTA and FQGNSA. The V gene lost 4 bases and the J gene lost 1 base, with 11 bases spanning the gap. The CDR3 is 15 residues long. CDR3 loop: CASSSAGFSYNEQFF. As DNA, the CDR3 is TGTGCCAGCAGCTCTGCGGGATTTTCCTACAATGAGCAGTTCTTC.

This sequence joins TRBV24-1 and TRBJ2-3, with TRBD1 matching 7 bases. The germline V gene has CDR1 KGHDR and CDR2 SFDVKD. The CDR3 is 12 residues long. Unmatched junction bases numbered 4, after V lost 5 bases and J lost 9 bases. The CDR3 DNA sequence: TGTGCCACCAGTGTGACAGGGACGACGCAGTATTTT. Its translation: CATSVTGTTQYF.

This chain joins TRBV7-9 and TRBJ1-1; D is ambiguous. The length of the CDR3 is 11 residues. The ends were cut back, 1 base at V and 7 bases at J, with 4 bases in the middle. Germline V CDR1 and CDR2: SEHNR, FQNEAQ (reference sequence). CDR3 residues: CASSLGLEAFF. The CDR3 nucleotides are TGTGCCAGCAGCTTAGGTCTTGAAGCTTTCTTT. Full variable domain (remainder filled in from reference TRBV7-9 and TRBJ1-1): DTGVSQNPRHKITKRGQNVTFRCDPISEHNRLYWYRQTLGQGPEFLTYFQNEAQLEKSRLLSDRFSAERPKGSFSTLEIQRTEQGDSAMYLCASSLGLEAFFGQGTRLTVV.

The rearrangement uses TRBV5-1 and TRBJ1-1; tentatively, D is TRBD1 (5 bases). The germline CDR1 and CDR2 sequences are SGHRS and YFSETQ. Between the trimmed V and J ends, which lost 4 bases and 1 base, there was a span of 14 bases. CDR3 length: 15 amino acids. CDR3 sequence (DNA): TGCGCCAGCAGCAGGGACGGGAGTGAGAACACTGAAGCTTTCTTT. Translating gives CASSRDGSENTEAFF.

The genes are TRBV20-1 and TRBJ2-7; 8 bases align to TRBD2. The CDR3 extends over 11 amino acids. V trimming: 8 bases; J trimming: 6 bases; junction bases outside the gene matches: 6. The germline V gene encodes CDR1 DFQATT and CDR2 SNEGSKA (reference sequence). DNA for the CDR3: TGCAGTAGCGGGAGAGGAGGCGAGCAGTACTTC. Its translation: CSSGRGGEQYF.

The chain couples TRBV2 to TRBJ1-1; a possible D gene is TRBD1 (6 bases). Trimming stripped 2 bases from V and 5 bases from J, with 12 bases between. Per the germline V gene, CDR1 is SNHLY and CDR2 is FYNNEI. The CDR3 is 14 amino acids. CDR3 DNA sequence: TGTGCCAGCAGTGAAAGGCAGGGGATTACTGAAGCTTTCTTT. Translating it yields CASSERQGITEAFF.

CDR3 sequence (DNA): TGTGCCAGTAGTCCGCGGACTAGCGGGGGGTCTAGCACAGATACGCAGTATTTT. Protein: CASSPRTSGGSSTDTQYF. This sequence joins TRBV19 and TRBJ2-3, with 14 bases identical to TRBD2. CDR3 length: 18 amino acids. Trimming at V came to 5 bases and at J to 0 bases, leaving 7 bases not matched to a gene. Germline-derived CDR1 and CDR2 are LNHDA and SQIVND (reference sequence).

The chain carries TRBV25-1 and TRBJ2-7, with TRBD1 identical over 11 bases. The length of the CDR3 is 13 residues. The V gene end was trimmed by 6 bases and the J gene end by 6 bases; junction bases not matched to a gene: 4. Per the germline V gene, CDR1 is MGHDK and CDR2 is SYGVNS. The CDR3 region is CASRGTGGTEQYF. The CDR3 nucleotides read TGTGCCAGCAGGGGGACAGGGGGGACCGAGCAGTACTTC.

This clone showed up just a few times. The chain joins TRBV19 to TRBJ1-5; a possible D gene is TRBD1 (5 bases). Trimming pared 7 bases from V and 3 bases from J, leaving 10 bases between. This CDR3 has 13 amino acids. Germline CDR1 LNHDA, CDR2 SQIVND (reference sequence). The CDR3: CASKDRSNQPQHF. As DNA, the CDR3 is TGTGCCAGTAAAGACAGATCCAATCAGCCCCAGCATTTT.

The chain combines TRBV6-5 with TRBJ2-1; D is unresolved. The CDR3 has 15 amino acids. Trimming pared 2 bases from V and 7 bases from J, leaving 15 bases between. The germline V gene has CDR1 MNHEY and CDR2 SVGAGI. The CDR3 loop reads CASSYAGLLLNEQFF. The CDR3 DNA sequence: TGTGCCAGCAGTTACGCCGGGTTGTTATTAAATGAGCAGTTCTTC.

This clone turned up a few times. The V and J genes are TRBV2 and TRBJ1-3, with 7 bases identical to TRBD1. The CDR3 contains 14 residues. Looked up from germline, CDR1 is SNHLY and CDR2 is FYNNEI. After removal of 3 bases from V and 2 bases from J, the junction contained 1 base not matched to a gene. DNA for the CDR3: TGTGCCAGCAGTGAGACAGGGCCTGGAAACACCATATATTTT. Protein product: CASSETGPGNTIYF. The complete variable domain, with remaining parts taken from reference TRBV2 and TRBJ1-3, reads EPEVTQTPSHQVTQMGQEVILRCVPISNHLYFYWYRQILGQKVEFLVSFYNNEISEKSEIFDDQFSVERPDGSNFTLKIRSTKLEDSAMYFCASSETGPGNTIYFGEGSWLTVV.

The chain uses TRBV29-1 and TRBJ2-3; 11 bases agree with TRBD2. The J segment lost 0 bases and the V segment lost 8 bases, leaving 4 bases of the junction unmatched. This CDR3 contains 14 residues. Germline V CDR1 and CDR2: SQVTM, ANQGSEA. CDR3 DNA: TGCAGCTTACGGACTAGCGGGAGCACAGATACGCAGTATTTT. Translated, it gives CSLRTSGSTDTQYF.

The genes are TRBV5-1 and TRBJ2-5, with D tentatively TRBD1 (6 bases). The CDR3 has 14 amino acids. V dropped 4 bases and J dropped 4 bases, with 14 bases sitting between them. Per the germline V gene, CDR1 is SGHRS and CDR2 is YFSETQ. Written as DNA, the CDR3 is TGCGCCAGCAGCACAACTTCAGGGGCAGAGACCCAGTACTTC. This encodes CASSTTSGAETQYF.

Only one count was recorded for this clone. The CDR3 sequence: CASSYSPRGNTGELFF. CDR3 in DNA: TGTGCCAGCAGTTACTCGCCCAGGGGGAACACCGGGGAGCTGTTTTTT. The chain recombines TRBV6-6 with TRBJ2-2, with a weak D call TRBD1 (6 bases). Between the trimmed V and J ends, which lost 0 bases and 1 base, there was a span of 9 bases. Germline V gives CDR1 MNHNY, CDR2 SVGAGI (reference sequence). CDR3 length: 16 residues.

The chain combines TRBV30 with TRBJ2-3, with 11 positions matching TRBD2. V lost 2 bases and J lost 10; bases outside the gene matches: 8. The CDR3 runs to 14 residues. Per germline, CDR1 GTSNPN and CDR2 SVGIG (reference sequence). CDR3 loop: CAWSMTSGKASQYF. DNA for the CDR3: TGTGCCTGGAGTATGACTAGCGGGAAGGCCTCGCAGTATTTT.

V gene TRBV10-3 combines with J gene TRBJ2-3, with D possibly being TRBD1 (6 bases). The CDR3 loop spans 14 amino acids. The V end lost 6 bases, the J end lost 0 bases, and 10 bases lay between the germline ends. From germline, CDR1 is ENHRY and CDR2 SYGVKD. CDR3 amino acids: CAIRKGGSTDTQYF. The CDR3 DNA sequence: TGTGCCATCAGGAAAGGGGGAAGCACAGATACGCAGTATTTT.